This record covers a single T cell receptor beta chain. Using its own MiXCR run on the 5' RACE reads, TCRdb lists one record per CDR3 protein. The data show some 230,000 distinct CDR3 sequences, 6.5% seen once. CDR3 size: 14 residues. V lost 7 bases and J 1 base, leaving 14 bases between the germline ends. The germline V gene has CDR1 MNHEY and CDR2 SVGEGT. These data are taken from a study of identical twins. The same data also contributed to another study, on T cells expressing NK-cell markers.

The rearrangement links TRBV6-2 or TRBV6-3 to TRBJ2-7; possible D gene TRBD1, 6 bases. This clonotype was obtained from a woman aged 18-29 years in good health. What was sequenced was CD8+ T cells sorted from blood. This chain's CDR3 is CASTTRQASYEQYF. The CDR3, as DNA: TGTGCCAGCACCACCCGACAGGCTTCCTACGAGCAGTACTTC.